Described below is a single T cell receptor beta chain sequence and its context. Its antigen is undetermined. PCR primers comprised 60 Vbeta and 13 Jbeta primers. Original processing methods: An analysis that came later counted some 80 million unique TCR beta chains, roughly 11 million shared. Method: immunoSEQ multiplex PCR; TCRdb's copy keeps in-frame clones and lacks some. Clonal size and the V and J genes are those of that table, whereas D and trimming came from the DNA. The profile shows about 190,000 clones, 60% to 85% of them singletons. The junction had 4 bases not matched to a gene; V was cut back by 5 bases and J by 6 bases. This CDR3 has 15 residues. Germline V lookup: CDR1 SGHAT, CDR2 FQNNGV. This entry belongs to a study of cytomegalovirus exposure and HLA in healthy donors. The study, taken as a whole, reports: According to a later analysis, most TCR beta chains associated with CMV appeared HLA-restricted. Sequence variants that were highly shared formed a cluster that was likely a sequencing artifact. According to reports, the classifier identified cytomegalovirus status with high specificity and sensitivity.

This receptor was obtained from a woman between 18 and 29 years old in good health and CMV-seronegative. The rearrangement uses TRBV11-2 and TRBJ2-2, with TRBD2 identical over 12 bases. Sequenced material: PBMCs. The DNA of the CDR3 is TGTGCCAGCAGCCGACTAGCGGGAGTTTCCGGGGAGCTGTTTTTT. As protein: CASSRLAGVSGELFF.